This TCR beta chain appears in the sequencing data of a study of T-cell memory formation after mild COVID-19. This clonotype was seen many times. Looked up from germline, CDR1 is LGHNT and CDR2 is FRNRAP. CDR3 length: 14 amino acids. The V gene lost 5 bases and the J gene lost 4 bases, with 11 bases spanning the gap. TCRdb passed the 5' RACE reads through MiXCR, listing each CDR3 protein once. The sample lists roughly 29,000 distinct CDR3 sequences, roughly 7.4% seen once, with 13% to 15% in the top ten. The source material was PBMCs or a T cell subset sorted from them (not recorded which). V gene TRBV12-5 combines with J gene TRBJ2-2, with a weak D call TRBD1 (5 bases). The sequence derives from an adult woman who had mild COVID-19 (a few samples of this study predate the infection). Cell type and time point are not known. This CDR3 is CASGTRTPTGELFF. DNA for the CDR3: TGTGCTAGTGGTACCAGGACACCCACCGGGGAGCTGTTTTTT.